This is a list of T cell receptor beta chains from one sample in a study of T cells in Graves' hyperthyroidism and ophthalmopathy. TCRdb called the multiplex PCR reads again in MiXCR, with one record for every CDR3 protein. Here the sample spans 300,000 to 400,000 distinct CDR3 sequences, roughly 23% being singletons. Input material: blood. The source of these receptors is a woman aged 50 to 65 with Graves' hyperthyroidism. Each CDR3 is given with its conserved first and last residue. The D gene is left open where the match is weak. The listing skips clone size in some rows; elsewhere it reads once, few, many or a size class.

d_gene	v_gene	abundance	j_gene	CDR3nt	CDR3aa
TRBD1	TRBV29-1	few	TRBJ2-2	TGCAGCGGACAGGGGAGTACCGGGGAGCTGTTTTTT	CSGQGSTGELFF
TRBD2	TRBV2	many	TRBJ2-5	TGTGCCAGCAGTCCTCCAGGGCGGGGGGGCCAAGAGACCCAGTACTTC	CASSPPGRGGQETQYF
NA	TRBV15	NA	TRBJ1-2	TGTGCCACCAGCAGAGTTCAACAGGGTGGTGCTGGCTACACCTTC	CATSRVQQGGAGYTF
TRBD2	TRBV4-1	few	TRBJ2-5	TGCGCCAGCAGCTTGACTGGCGGGGGGAAAGAGACCCAGTACTTC	CASSLTGGGKETQYF
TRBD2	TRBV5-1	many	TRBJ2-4	TGCGCCAGCAGCTTGAGTACACTAGCGGGAGGGGCATCCAAAAACATTCAGTACTTC	CASSLSTLAGGASKNIQYF
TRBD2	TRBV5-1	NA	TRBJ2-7	TGCGCCAGCAGCCCGCCCACTAGCGGGAGCCCGATGCAGTACTTC	CASSPPTSGSPMQYF
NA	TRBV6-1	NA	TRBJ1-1	TGTGCCAGCAGTTCCCACGTTACCCTTTCAAACACTGAAGCTTTCTTT	CASSSHVTLSNTEAFF
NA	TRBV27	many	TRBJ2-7	TGTGCCAGCAGTTTTGGCTTGGCCTACGAGCAGTACTTC	CASSFGLAYEQYF
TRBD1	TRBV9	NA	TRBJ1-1	TGTGCCAGCAGACCGACAGGGCCCACTGAAGCTTTCTTT	CASRPTGPTEAFF
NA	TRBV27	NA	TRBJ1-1	TGTGCCAGCAGTTTGGTCCCCTTGGGACGAAACACTGAAGCTTTCTTT	CASSLVPLGRNTEAFF
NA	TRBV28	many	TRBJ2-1	TGTGCCAGCACATCCGGGACCAGCTGGTTCTTC	CASTSGTSWFF
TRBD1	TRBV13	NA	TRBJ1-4	TGTGCCAGCAGCCCACCATTTTACGGACAGGTCATCCCAACTAGGGGTGAAAAACTGTTTTTT	CASSPPFYGQVIPTRGEKLFF
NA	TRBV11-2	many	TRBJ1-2	TGTGCCAGCAGCCTGGTTACCAGGGGTACATATGGCTACACCTTC	CASSLVTRGTYGYTF
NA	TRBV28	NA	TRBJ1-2	TGTGCCAGCAGCCCCGGACATGGGAATGGCTACACCTTC	CASSPGHGNGYTF